A selection of T cell receptor beta chains follows, all from one sample in a study of shared clonotypes between healthy human individuals. Method: immunoSEQ multiplex PCR; TCRdb's copy keeps in-frame clones and lacks some. The repertoire consists of some 2.1 million clones, with around 93% occurring once and the leading ten covering less than 2%. Input material: naive CD8+ T cells from PBMCs. These receptors were collected from a man aged 18 to 30 in good health. Some clones in this sample may be carry-over from other donors' samples. Each CDR3 is given without its conserved first and last residue.

J gene	V gene	CDR3 protein
TRBJ1-2	TRBV6-1	ASRHTLWGYT
TRBJ2-1	TRBV6-4	ASSIAGGIYNEQF
TRBJ1-2	TRBV14	ASSQGRTFGYT
TRBJ1-1	TRBV2	ASSEVSHTEAF
TRBJ2-7	TRBV30	AWSRDRMRFPEQY
TRBJ1-1	TRBV27	ASSTQGNTEAF
TRBJ2-1	TRBV7-9	ASSLAGARSGRQYNEQF
TRBJ1-2	TRBV7-2	ASSLSDGYT
TRBJ1-1	TRBV29-1	SVLQITEAF
TRBJ2-5	TRBV7-2	ASSPGTSYFGATRETQY
TRBJ2-3	TRBV9	ASSPSGSLTSTDTQY
TRBJ2-7	TRBV5-1	ASSPQGAYEQY
TRBJ2-5	TRBV7-9	ASSLEEDTQY
TRBJ2-2	TRBV27	ASTRIATGELF
TRBJ2-1	TRBV30	AWSLGSVNNEQF
TRBJ1-5	TRBV28	ASRAGYSNQPQH
TRBJ2-2	TRBV4-1	ASSQLKGMGTGELF
TRBJ2-1	TRBV27	ASSLFTYNEQF
TRBJ2-7	TRBV27	ASSLSGPPYTYEQY
TRBJ2-5	TRBV7-6	ASSHGPSSGPSEETQY
TRBJ2-1	TRBV21-1	ASSANYNEQF
TRBJ2-7	TRBV10-1	ASRCGTVPYEQY
TRBJ2-3	TRBV7-2	ASKETSFSSDTQY
TRBJ2-3	TRBV18	ASPTPIADTQY
TRBJ2-1	TRBV27	ASSFGGLLNEQF
TRBJ1-1	TRBV27	ASSLFGGFNPSEAF
TRBJ2-1	TRBV30	AWASGRGKF
TRBJ2-1	TRBV4-3	ASSQDPGTSGSTTYNEQF
TRBJ2-1	TRBV27	ASSLSGLADYNEQF
TRBJ1-5	TRBV7-2	ASSLNRGHYSNQPQH
TRBJ1-3	TRBV6-6	ARNTGGSGNTIY
TRBJ2-7	TRBV4-1	ASSPVLGPRGYEQY
TRBJ2-5	TRBV2	ASAPRDRFSETQY
TRBJ2-7	TRBV5-1	ASSLGSGSYEQY
TRBJ2-7	TRBV27	ASRGERAAAYEQY
TRBJ2-1	TRBV20-1	SALAYNEQF
TRBJ2-2	TRBV4-2	ASSQGVGTKNTGELF
TRBJ1-4	TRBV9	ASSVEFGQNEKLF
TRBJ2-7	TRBV7-3	ASSLGGQGTPYEQY